These T cell receptor beta chains were read from a single sample in a study of OX40 agonist ivuxolimab in advanced cancers. Here immunoSEQ multiplex PCR was the method, and the copy in TCRdb shows in-frame clones only, minus some. This table holds about 60,000 clones, over 80% found once. The specimen comprised CD4+ or CD8+ T cells sorted from blood, sampled in a trial of the OX40 agonist ivuxolimab. These receptors all come from an adult with an advanced solid tumor such as melanoma, head and neck, liver or kidney cancer. The CDR3 runs from the conserved cysteine through the conserved F or W. A D gene is named only where the DNA matches it firmly. Part of the rows lack a size; the others show once, few, many or a class for expanded clones.

>NA|TRBV7-9|TRBJ2-2|NA
CASSTTGPGELFF
TGTGCCAGCAGTACTACAGGGCCCGGGGAGCTGTTTTTT
>NA|TRBV7-2|TRBJ2-7|NA
CASSEDGNSYEQYF
TGTGCCAGCAGCGAAGACGGTAACTCCTACGAGCAGTACTTC
>TRBD2|TRBV4-2|TRBJ2-3|NA
CASSRQLPPGGGDTDTQYF
TGTGCCAGCAGCAGACAACTACCGCCCGGCGGGGGGGACACAGATACGCAGTATTTT
>NA|TRBV11-2|TRBJ1-1|once
CASSGNLYTEAFF
TGTGCCAGCAGCGGAAATTTGTACACTGAAGCTTTCTTT
>NA|TRBV6-1|TRBJ2-7|NA
CATLRGYYEQYF
TGTGCCACCCTAAGGGGCTACTACGAGCAGTACTTC
>NA|TRBV2|TRBJ2-5|NA
CASRGVGSGSQYF
TGTGCCAGCAGGGGCGTGGGGAGTGGGTCCCAGTACTTC
>TRBD2|TRBV29-1|TRBJ2-1|NA
CSVDGTRNEQFF
TGCAGCGTTGACGGGACTAGGAATGAGCAGTTCTTC
>TRBD2|TRBV5-4|TRBJ2-3|NA
CASSLAGSGGADADTQYF
TGTGCCAGCAGCTTGGCAGGTAGCGGGGGGGCGGATGCAGATACGCAGTATTTT
>NA|TRBV7-2|TRBJ2-2|NA
CASSWTPVGSTGELFF
TGTGCCAGCAGCTGGACCCCGGTCGGTTCCACCGGGGAGCTGTTTTTT
>NA|TRBV4-2|TRBJ2-2|NA
CASSQGTGSTGELFF
TGTGCCAGCAGCCAAGGTACAGGGTCCACCGGGGAGCTGTTTTTT
>NA|TRBV30|TRBJ2-5|NA
CAWTRLVQETQYF
TGTGCCTGGACTAGACTCGTCCAAGAGACCCAGTACTTC
>TRBD1|TRBV11-1|TRBJ1-1|NA
CASSFGTGDTEAFF
TGTGCCAGCAGCTTCGGGACAGGGGACACTGAAGCTTTCTTT
>TRBD1|TRBV2|TRBJ1-2|NA
CASSGQGASGYTF
TGTGCCAGCAGCGGCCAGGGGGCTTCCGGCTACACCTTC
>TRBD1|TRBV19|TRBJ1-2|NA
CASSFWDRRYGYTF
TGTGCCAGTAGCTTTTGGGACAGGCGCTATGGCTACACCTTC
>NA|TRBV6-1|TRBJ2-7|NA
CASREAREQYF
TGTGCCAGCAGGGAGGCCAGGGAGCAGTACTTC
>TRBD2|TRBV5-4|TRBJ2-1|once
CASSKRLASGNEQFF
TGTGCCAGCAGCAAACGACTAGCCTCAGGGAATGAGCAGTTCTTC
>NA|TRBV6-1|TRBJ1-1|NA
CASSEVQGQNTEAFF
TGTGCCAGCAGTGAAGTACAGGGCCAGAACACTGAAGCTTTCTTT
>NA|TRBV30|TRBJ2-7|NA
CAWARGSGTYEQYF
TGTGCCTGGGCGAGGGGGTCGGGGACCTACGAGCAGTACTTC
>TRBD1|TRBV2|TRBJ2-1|NA
CASRSNRGQNEQFF
TGTGCCAGCCGTTCTAACAGGGGGCAGAATGAGCAGTTCTTC
>TRBD2|TRBV7-9|TRBJ2-1|NA
CASSFAGGRRNEQFF
TGTGCCAGCAGCTTCGCGGGGGGGCGACGGAATGAGCAGTTCTTC
>NA|TRBV2|TRBJ1-3|NA
CASSEDTLSGNTIYF
TGTGCCAGCAGTGAGGACACCCTCTCTGGAAACACCATATATTTT
>TRBD1|TRBV7-2|TRBJ2-2|NA
CASSPYGQAGGELFF
TGTGCCAGCAGCCCGTACGGACAGGCCGGCGGGGAGCTGTTTTTT
>TRBD1|TRBV19|TRBJ2-7|once
CASSTGTGGFEQYF
TGTGCCAGTAGTACTGGGACAGGGGGATTCGAGCAGTACTTC
>TRBD1|TRBV4-2|TRBJ1-1|NA
CASSQRTGEGEAFF
TGTGCCAGCAGCCAACGGACAGGGGAGGGTGAAGCTTTCTTT
>TRBD2|TRBV30|TRBJ2-2|NA
CAWSVGLATGELFF
TGTGCCTGGAGTGTGGGACTAGCAACCGGGGAGCTGTTTTTT
>TRBD1|TRBV6-1|TRBJ1-2|NA
CASSGQGLHYGYTF
TGTGCCAGCAGCGGACAGGGGCTCCACTATGGCTACACCTTC
>NA|TRBV19|TRBJ1-1|NA
CASSMWDANTEAFF
TGTGCCAGTAGTATGTGGGACGCCAACACTGAAGCTTTCTTT
>NA|TRBV7-9|TRBJ2-1|NA
CASSNPGSRYEQFF
TGTGCCAGCAGTAACCCCGGGAGTCGGTATGAGCAGTTCTTC
>TRBD1|TRBV10-3|TRBJ2-5|NA
CAISERQGAGETQYF
TGTGCCATCAGTGAACGGCAGGGGGCGGGGGAGACCCAGTACTTC
>NA|TRBV10-3|TRBJ1-3|NA
CAISESQPGGLSGNTIYF
TGTGCCATCAGTGAGTCCCAACCCGGGGGCCTCTCTGGAAACACCATATATTTT
>TRBD1|TRBV19|TRBJ2-3|NA
CASSIETGLEDTQYF
TGTGCCAGTAGTATAGAGACAGGGTTGGAAGATACGCAGTATTTT
>NA|TRBV18|TRBJ2-2|NA
CASSPNRDIYTGELFF
TGTGCCAGCTCACCAAACCGGGACATCTACACCGGGGAGCTGTTTTTT
>NA|TRBV6-1|TRBJ1-2|NA
CASSRDIGYTF
TGTGCCAGCAGCCGTGATATCGGCTACACCTTC
>NA|TRBV4-2|TRBJ1-2|NA
CASSQDLINYGYTF
TGTGCCAGCAGCCAAGATCTGATTAACTATGGCTACACCTTC
>NA|TRBV5-1|TRBJ1-2|NA
CASSFGQPGDGYTF
TGCGCCAGCAGCTTTGGGCAGCCAGGAGATGGCTACACCTTC
>TRBD2|TRBV6-1|TRBJ2-2|NA
CAASGREITGELFF
TGTGCCGCTAGCGGGAGGGAAATAACCGGGGAGCTGTTTTTT
>NA|TRBV28|TRBJ1-1|NA
CASTTNTEAFF
TGTGCCAGCACCACTAACACTGAAGCTTTCTTT
>NA|TRBV10-3|TRBJ1-1|NA
CAISESRTSMNTEAFF
TGTGCCATCAGTGAGTCCCGCACGTCTATGAACACTGAAGCTTTCTTT
>NA|TRBV9|TRBJ2-1|NA
CASSLEEEGSSSYNEQFF
TGTGCCAGCAGCTTAGAGGAAGAAGGGTCTAGCTCCTACAATGAGCAGTTCTTC